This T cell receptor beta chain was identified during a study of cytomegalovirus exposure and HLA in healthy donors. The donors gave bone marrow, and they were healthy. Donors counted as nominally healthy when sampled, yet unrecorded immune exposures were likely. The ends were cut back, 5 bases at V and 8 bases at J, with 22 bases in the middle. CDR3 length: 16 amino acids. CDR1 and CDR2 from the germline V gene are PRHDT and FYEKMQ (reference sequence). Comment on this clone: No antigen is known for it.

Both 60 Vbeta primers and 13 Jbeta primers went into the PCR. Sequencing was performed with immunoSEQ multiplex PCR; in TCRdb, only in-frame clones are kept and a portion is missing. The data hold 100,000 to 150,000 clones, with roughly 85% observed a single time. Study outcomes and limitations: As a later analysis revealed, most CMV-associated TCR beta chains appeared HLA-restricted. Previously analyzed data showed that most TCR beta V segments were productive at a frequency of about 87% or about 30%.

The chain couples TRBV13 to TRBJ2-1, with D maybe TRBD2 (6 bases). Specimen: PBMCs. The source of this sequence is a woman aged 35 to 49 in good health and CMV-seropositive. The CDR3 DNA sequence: TGTGCCAGCAGCCCGCGTTCGGGGGAAGATTTCTATGAGCAGTTCTTC. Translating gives CASSPRSGEDFYEQFF.